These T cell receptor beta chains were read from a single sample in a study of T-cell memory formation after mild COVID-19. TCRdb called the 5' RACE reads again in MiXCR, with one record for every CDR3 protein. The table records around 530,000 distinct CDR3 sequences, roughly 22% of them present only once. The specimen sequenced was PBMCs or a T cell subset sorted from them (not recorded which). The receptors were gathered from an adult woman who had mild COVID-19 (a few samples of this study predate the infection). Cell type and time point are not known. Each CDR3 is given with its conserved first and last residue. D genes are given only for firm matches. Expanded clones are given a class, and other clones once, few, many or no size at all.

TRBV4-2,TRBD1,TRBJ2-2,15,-,CASSRGTDYYGELFF,TGTGCCAGCAGCCGAGGGACAGACTATTATGGGGAGCTGTTTTTT
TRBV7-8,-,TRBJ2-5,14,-,CASSAAGRRETQYF,TGTGCCAGCAGCGCAGCAGGGCGTCGGGAGACCCAGTACTTC
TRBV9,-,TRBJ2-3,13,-,CASSTGNTDTQYF,TGTGCCAGCTCCACGGGCAACACAGATACGCAGTATTTT
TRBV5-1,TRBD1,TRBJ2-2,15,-,CASRPSTGYTGELFF,TGCGCCAGCAGACCCTCGACAGGGTACACCGGGGAGCTGTTTTTT
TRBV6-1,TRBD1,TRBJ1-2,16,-,CASSITGTGFINGYTF,TGTGCCAGCAGTATTACCGGGACAGGGTTCATTAATGGCTACACCTTC
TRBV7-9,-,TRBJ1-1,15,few,CASSPDLGLNTEAFF,TGTGCCAGCAGCCCCGATTTGGGCCTGAACACTGAAGCTTTCTTT
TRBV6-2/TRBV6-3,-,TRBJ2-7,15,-,CASSYSTVGIYEQYF,TGTGCCAGCAGTTACTCTACAGTTGGTATTTACGAGCAGTACTTC
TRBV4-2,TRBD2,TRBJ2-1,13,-,CASGAGELDEQFF,TGTGCCAGCGGGGCGGGAGAGCTTGATGAGCAGTTCTTC
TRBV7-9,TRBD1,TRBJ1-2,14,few,CASSGTGGLYGYTF,TGTGCCAGCAGCGGGACAGGGGGCCTCTATGGCTACACCTTC
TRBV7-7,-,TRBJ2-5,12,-,CASGSASGTQYF,TGTGCTAGCGGATCAGCCTCCGGGACCCAGTACTTC
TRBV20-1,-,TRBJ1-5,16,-,CSARDETGHSNQPQHF,TGCAGTGCTAGAGATGAGACAGGACATAGCAATCAGCCCCAGCATTTT
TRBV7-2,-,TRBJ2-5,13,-,CASGQKVPETQYF,TGTGCCAGCGGCCAAAAGGTCCCAGAGACCCAGTACTTC
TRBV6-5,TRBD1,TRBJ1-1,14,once,CASRAGQGSTEAFF,TGTGCCAGCAGGGCGGGACAGGGAAGCACTGAAGCTTTCTTT